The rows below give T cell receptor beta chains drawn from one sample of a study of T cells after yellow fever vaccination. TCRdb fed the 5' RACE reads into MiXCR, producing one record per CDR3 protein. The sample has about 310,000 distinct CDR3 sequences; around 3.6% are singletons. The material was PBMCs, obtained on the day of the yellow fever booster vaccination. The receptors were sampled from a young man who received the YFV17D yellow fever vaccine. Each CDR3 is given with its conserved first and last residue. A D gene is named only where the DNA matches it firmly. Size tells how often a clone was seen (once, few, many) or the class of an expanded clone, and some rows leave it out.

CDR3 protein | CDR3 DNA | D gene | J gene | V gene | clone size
CASPSRENTGELFF | TGTGCCAGCCCTAGCAGGGAGAACACCGGGGAGCTGTTTTTT | - | TRBJ2-2 | TRBV6-2/TRBV6-3 | -
CASSLGQGDGDTQYF | TGCGCCAGCAGCTTGGGACAGGGGGATGGAGATACGCAGTATTTT | TRBD1 | TRBJ2-3 | TRBV5-1 | many
CSADRGWETQYF | TGCAGTGCGGACAGGGGATGGGAGACCCAGTACTTC | TRBD1 | TRBJ2-5 | TRBV20-1 | -
CSAKRQENQPQHF | TGCAGTGCTAAAAGACAGGAGAATCAGCCCCAGCATTTT | - | TRBJ1-5 | TRBV20-1 | few
CAISESEGGYTF | TGTGCCATCAGTGAGTCCGAGGGCGGCTACACCTTC | - | TRBJ1-2 | TRBV10-3 | few
CASSYSSQSLAKNIQYF | TGTGCCAGCAGTTACTCGAGTCAGAGCCTAGCCAAAAACATTCAGTACTTC | - | TRBJ2-4 | TRBV6-6 | many
CASSDTWGPQVEQFF | TGTGCCAGCAGCGACACCTGGGGACCCCAAGTTGAGCAGTTCTTC | - | TRBJ2-1 | TRBV7-9 | many
CASSQDWDRFSYTF | TGTGCCAGCAGCCAAGATTGGGACAGGTTCAGCTACACCTTC | TRBD1 | TRBJ1-2 | TRBV14 | many
CASSYITGGRYNNEQFF | TGTGCCAGCAGTTACATCACGGGGGGGCGATACAACAATGAGCAGTTCTTC | TRBD2 | TRBJ2-1 | TRBV14 | many
CASSEWTVPNQYF | TGTGCCAGCAGTGAATGGACAGTACCAAATCAGTACTTC | - | TRBJ2-4 | TRBV25-1 | many
CASTEGGEQFF | TGTGCCAGCACCGAAGGGGGTGAGCAGTTCTTC | - | TRBJ2-1 | TRBV6-6 | many
CAITEGGPRNEQFF | TGTGCCATCACTGAGGGGGGGCCTCGCAATGAGCAGTTCTTC | - | TRBJ2-1 | TRBV10-3 | -
CAIRDGAGNTIYF | TGTGCCATCAGGGACGGCGCTGGAAACACCATATATTTT | - | TRBJ1-3 | TRBV10-3 | many
CASLGPGTGAGEQFF | TGTGCCAGCTTGGGCCCCGGGACAGGGGCGGGTGAGCAGTTCTTC | TRBD1 | TRBJ2-1 | TRBV27 | few
CSVEQSGTGVYEQYF | TGCAGCGTTGAACAATCCGGGACAGGGGTCTACGAGCAGTACTTC | TRBD1 | TRBJ2-7 | TRBV29-1 | few
CATSSTRTGDNSPLHF | TGTGCCACCAGCAGCACGAGAACAGGGGATAATTCACCCCTCCACTTT | TRBD1 | TRBJ1-6 | TRBV15 | -
CASSSITTAPDQDTQYF | TGTGCCAGCAGTTCCATTACCACGGCCCCTGATCAAGATACGCAGTATTTT | - | TRBJ2-3 | TRBV12-3/TRBV12-4 | many
CAWSYGYGYTF | TGTGCCTGGAGTTACGGGTATGGCTACACCTTC | - | TRBJ1-2 | TRBV30 | -
CASRGLAERGDTQYF | TGTGCCAGCCGGGGACTAGCGGAGAGGGGTGATACGCAGTATTTT | TRBD2 | TRBJ2-3 | TRBV25-1 | -
CASRRTVLSYNSPLHF | TGTGCCAGCAGGCGCACTGTGCTCTCCTATAATTCACCCCTCCACTTT | - | TRBJ1-6 | TRBV28 | -
CASGLGGLAKNIQYF | TGCGCCAGCGGCCTAGGCGGATTAGCCAAAAACATTCAGTACTTC | - | TRBJ2-4 | TRBV10-2 | -
CASSEFTGQETQYF | TGTGCCAGCAGTGAATTTACAGGGCAAGAGACCCAGTACTTC | - | TRBJ2-5 | TRBV25-1 | few